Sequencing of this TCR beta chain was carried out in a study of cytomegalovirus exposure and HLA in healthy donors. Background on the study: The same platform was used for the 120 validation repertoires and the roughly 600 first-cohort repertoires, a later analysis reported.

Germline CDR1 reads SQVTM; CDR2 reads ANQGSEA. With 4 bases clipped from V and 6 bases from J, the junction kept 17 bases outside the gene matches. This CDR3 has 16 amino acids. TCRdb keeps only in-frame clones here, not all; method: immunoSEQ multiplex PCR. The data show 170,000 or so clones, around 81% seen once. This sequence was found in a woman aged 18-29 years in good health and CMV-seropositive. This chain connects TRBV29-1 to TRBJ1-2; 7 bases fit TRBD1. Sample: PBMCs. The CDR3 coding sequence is TGCAGCGTTGGAAGGGGGGCGGGACAGACAGGACATGGCTACACCTTC. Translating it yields CSVGRGAGQTGHGYTF.